This T cell receptor (beta chain) stems from a study of somatic mutations in cytotoxic T cells in rheumatoid arthritis. As regards this clone: Antigen unknown.

The trim removed 6 bases at V and 10 bases at J, leaving 2 bases unmatched. The CDR3 covers 11 residues. Germline CDR1 reads LNHDA; CDR2 reads SQIVND (reference sequence). TCRdb keeps only in-frame clones here, not all; method: immunoSEQ multiplex PCR. The sample includes around 15,000 clones, 82% of them seen just once. Regarding the study as a whole: The slight TRBV07 underrepresentation in rheumatoid arthritis patients was not adjusted for multiple comparisons.

J is TRBJ2-4 and V is TRBV19, with TRBD1 matching 8 bases. The sequence derives from an adult with rheumatoid arthritis. The sample taken for sequencing was CD8+ T cells sorted from blood. The CDR3 reads CASRTGEIQYF. Here the CDR3 DNA reads TGTGCCAGTAGGACAGGGGAAATTCAGTACTTC.